These T cell receptor beta chains were read from a single sample in a study of T cells in Graves' hyperthyroidism and ophthalmopathy. TCRdb fed the multiplex PCR reads into MiXCR, producing one record per CDR3 protein. The sample carries about 130,000 distinct CDR3 sequences, 22% recorded once. The sequencing sample was made of blood. Source of these receptors: a woman aged 45-65 years with Graves' hyperthyroidism that later progressed to Graves' ophthalmopathy. The CDR3 runs from the conserved cysteine through the conserved F or W. Fields, in order: CDR3 length, D gene, J gene, V gene, clone size, CDR3 protein, CDR3 DNA. A D gene is named only where the DNA matches it firmly. Rows give clone size only sometimes, using once, few, many, or a class for an expanded clone.

>13|.|TRBJ1-2|TRBV18|many
CASSPDQDYGYTF
TGTGCCAGCTCACCTGACCAGGACTATGGCTACACCTTC
>16|.|TRBJ2-1|TRBV14|few
CASSQLMAVASHEQFF
TGTGCCAGCAGCCAATTAATGGCGGTGGCAAGTCATGAGCAGTTCTTC
>16|TRBD1|TRBJ2-7|TRBV6-6|many
CASSYSGYRGSYEQYF
TGTGCCAGCAGTTACTCGGGATACAGGGGTTCCTACGAGCAGTACTTC
>16|.|TRBJ2-7|TRBV6-1|many
CASSGGYGEGSGQQYF
TGTGCCAGCAGTGGGGGTTATGGAGAGGGTTCGGGGCAGCAGTACTTC
>13|.|TRBJ2-7|TRBV2|many
CASTLNRGYEQYF
TGTGCCAGCACCCTCAACCGGGGTTACGAGCAGTACTTC
>15|TRBD1|TRBJ2-7|TRBV19|.
CASSVAGGVLDEQYF
TGTGCCAGTAGTGTAGCAGGGGGCGTGCTGGACGAGCAGTACTTC
>15|.|TRBJ2-2|TRBV18|few
CASSPPGVNTGELFF
TGTGCCAGCTCACCTCCGGGAGTAAACACCGGGGAGCTGTTTTTT
>17|TRBD1|TRBJ2-7|TRBV4-1|few
CASSQDRRDRSTYEQYF
TGCGCCAGCAGCCAAGATAGGAGGGACAGGTCGACCTACGAGCAGTACTTC
>15|TRBD1|TRBJ1-1|TRBV29-1|.
CSVATPRGRLTEAFF
TGCAGCGTTGCAACGCCAAGGGGGCGCTTGACTGAAGCTTTCTTT
>13|.|TRBJ2-3|TRBV5-4|few
CASRDTFGDTQYF
TGTGCCAGCAGAGACACGTTTGGGGATACGCAGTATTTT
>14|.|TRBJ2-5|TRBV30|many
CAWRTGQRVETQYF
TGTGCCTGGAGGACAGGGCAGCGGGTAGAGACCCAGTACTTC
>17|TRBD1|TRBJ2-2|TRBV19|many
CASSRGQGGPNTGELFF
TGTGCCAGTAGTAGGGGACAGGGGGGACCGAACACCGGGGAGCTGTTTTTT
>13|.|TRBJ2-1|TRBV20-1|many
CSARRSSTPEQFF
TGCAGTGCTAGAAGATCGTCAACACCTGAGCAGTTCTTC
>13|.|TRBJ1-2|TRBV2|once
CASTPRAGGGYTF
TGTGCCAGCACCCCCCGGGCGGGAGGCGGCTACACCTTC
>14|.|TRBJ2-5|TRBV5-1|few
CASSKGQNQETQYF
TGCGCCAGCAGCAAAGGACAGAACCAAGAGACCCAGTACTTC
>13|TRBD1|TRBJ1-1|TRBV30|many
CAWSPDRSTEAFF
TGTGCCTGGAGTCCGGACAGGAGCACTGAAGCTTTCTTT
>17|.|TRBJ1-6|TRBV10-3|.
CAISEVGRRGGNSPLHF
TGTGCCATCAGTGAAGTTGGGCGCAGGGGAGGAAATTCACCCCTCCACTTT
>15|.|TRBJ2-5|TRBV9|.
CASSVATHPQETQYF
TGTGCCAGCAGCGTAGCTACCCACCCCCAAGAGACCCAGTACTTC
>12|.|TRBJ2-7|TRBV29-1|.
CSVCQGGYEQYF
TGCAGCGTTTGTCAGGGTGGTTACGAGCAGTACTTC
>15|TRBD1|TRBJ2-7|TRBV6-1|many
CASSEPGQGIYEQYF
TGTGCCAGCAGTGAGCCCGGACAGGGAATTTACGAGCAGTACTTC
>15|.|TRBJ1-4|TRBV5-1|.
CASSSAGSGVEKLFF
TGCGCCAGCAGCTCCGCAGGGAGCGGAGTTGAAAAACTGTTTTTT
>14|.|TRBJ2-2|TRBV6-1|many
CASRRTANTGELFF
TGTGCCAGCAGGCGGACAGCGAACACCGGGGAGCTGTTTTTT
>15|.|TRBJ2-4|TRBV28|.
CASSRRSGPINIQYF
TGTGCCAGCAGCCGACGTTCGGGCCCCATAAACATTCAGTACTTC
>12|TRBD1|TRBJ1-2|TRBV24-1|.
CATSDRDHGYTF
TGTGCCACCAGCGACAGGGACCATGGCTACACCTTC
>14|.|TRBJ2-3|TRBV9|many
CASSVGGSADTQYF
TGTGCCAGCAGCGTAGGGGGCTCTGCAGATACGCAGTATTTT